These 21 T cell receptor beta chains share one sample of origin, sequenced in a study of CD8 T cells in Susac syndrome. Random-hexamer reverse transcription was applied to about 0.45 to 1 ug RNA. TCRdb redid the calling of the immunoSEQ multiplex PCR reads with MiXCR, one entry per CDR3 protein. The data show 150,000 to 200,000 distinct CDR3 sequences, 90% to 95% seen once. Sequences were obtained from CD4+ T cells from PBMCs. Receptors originate from a human donor in good health.

The chain joins TRBV27 to TRBJ1-5; TRBD1 is a possible D gene (6 bases). The germline V gene has CDR1 MNHEY and CDR2 SMNVEV (reference sequence). This CDR3 region has 12 residues. Trimming cost V 5 bases and J 6 bases, with 8 bases left between them. In DNA form, the CDR3 reads TGTGCCAGCAGTACGACAGGTCAGCCCCAGCATTTT. This translates into CASSTTGQPQHF.

The genes are TRBV7-8 and TRBJ2-6, with D uncertain. This CDR3 comprises 18 residues. Germline V gives CDR1 SGHVS, CDR2 FQNEAQ. The V and J ends lost 0 bases and 0 bases respectively, with 12 bases between them. CDR3 residues: CASSLAGRLHSGANVLTF. The DNA for the CDR3 is TGTGCCAGCAGCTTAGCTGGCAGGCTCCACTCTGGGGCCAACGTCCTGACTTTC.

J is TRBJ2-1 and V is TRBV20-1; D is possibly TRBD1 or TRBD2 (5 bases each). V lost 4 bases, J lost 0 bases, and 13 bases lay in between. Germline lookup yields CDR1 DFQATT and CDR2 SNEGSKA (reference sequence). CDR3 size: 15 residues. CDR3 sequence (DNA): TGCAGTGCTACCCGAGGGGCCGGCTCCTACAATGAGCAGTTCTTC. Encoded protein: CSATRGAGSYNEQFF.

This clonotype was counted once. The rearrangement uses TRBV18 and TRBJ1-2; a possible D gene is TRBD1 (6 bases). The CDR3 is 14 amino acids. Germline V gene sequence: CDR1 KGHSH, CDR2 LQKENI. Trimming took off 1 base at V and 8 bases at J, with 14 bases between the two ends. In DNA form, the CDR3 reads TGTGCCAGCTCACCACAGCAGGGGCCTAGCGGCTACACCTTC. Its protein is CASSPQQGPSGYTF.

The chain has TRBV3-1 and TRBJ1-3, with D perhaps TRBD1 (6 bases). CDR3 length equals 14 residues. V was clipped by 2 bases and J by 5 bases, with 10 bases between them. Germline V CDR1 and CDR2: LGHDT, YNNKEL (reference sequence). The CDR3 region is CASSQRQDRNTIYF. CDR3 nucleotide sequence: TGTGCCAGCAGCCAAAGACAGGACCGAAACACCATATATTTT.

The chain employs TRBV7-9 and TRBJ1-6; 10 positions agree with TRBD1. Losses at the gene ends were 5 bases for V and 10 bases for J; bases not matched to a gene: 5. Germline V lookup: CDR1 SEHNR, CDR2 FQNEAQ (reference sequence). The CDR3 loop spans 14 amino acids. CDR3 nucleotide sequence: TGTGCCAGCAGCGATCCGGGACAGGGGTCACCCCTCCACTTT. It codes for CASSDPGQGSPLHF. The full variable domain, in which reference TRBV7-9 and TRBJ1-6 provide the parts outside the CDR3, is DTGVSQNPRHKITKRGQNVTFRCDPISEHNRLYWYRQTLGQGPEFLTYFQNEAQLEKSRLLSDRFSAERPKGSFSTLEIQRTEQGDSAMYLCASSDPGQGSPLHFGNGTRLTVT.

The CDR3 DNA reads TGTGCCAGCAATCGGGACAGGGTGGGGGAGCAGTACTTC. It encodes CASNRDRVGEQYF. This chain joins TRBV7-2 and TRBJ2-7, with 9 bases identical to TRBD1. Germline CDR1 and CDR2: SGHTA and FQGNSA. J lost 7 bases, V lost 7 bases, and 8 bases had no gene match. The CDR3 spans 13 residues. Full variable domain (outside the CDR3, taken from reference TRBV7-2 and TRBJ2-7): GAGVSQSPSNKVTEKGKDVELRCDPISGHTALYWYRQSLGQGLEFLIYFQGNSAPDKSGLPSDRFSAERTGGSVSTLTIQRTQQEDSAVYLCASNRDRVGEQYFGPGTRLTVT.

This clonotype was seen more than once but under ten times. The chain employs TRBV7-2 and TRBJ2-7; 7 bases are shared with TRBD1. The length of the CDR3 is 13 residues. Germline assignment: CDR1 SGHTA and CDR2 FQGNSA. The J segment lost 4 bases and the V segment lost 5 bases, leaving 5 bases of the junction unmatched. The chain's CDR3 is CASSLDRQYEQYV. DNA of the CDR3: TGTGCCAGCAGCCTGGACAGGCAATACGAGCAGTACGTC.

J is TRBJ1-1 and V is TRBV29-1, with TRBD1 as a possible D gene (5 bases). Germline assignment: CDR1 SQVTM and CDR2 ANQGSEA. The CDR3 totals 15 residues. The V end lost 3 bases, the J end lost 4 bases, and 18 bases lay between the germline ends. This CDR3 reads CSVDPRAQIGTEAFF. The CDR3 DNA follows: TGCAGCGTTGACCCCAGGGCCCAAATTGGCACTGAAGCTTTCTTT.

The rearrangement joins TRBV30 to TRBJ1-5; D is unclear. Per the germline V gene, CDR1 is GTSNPN and CDR2 is SVGIG (reference sequence). The length of the CDR3 is 12 residues. Trimming stripped 0 bases from V and 7 bases from J, with 7 bases between. The CDR3 nucleotides read TGTGCCTGGAGTGTCGGTGAGCAGCCCCAGCATTTT. Translating gives CAWSVGEQPQHF.

The chain joins TRBV5-4 to TRBJ2-7, with 8 bases that match TRBD1. The junction had 4 bases not matched to a gene; V was cut back by 0 bases and J by 2 bases. The CDR3 spans 15 residues. The V gene's germline CDR1 is SGHNT and CDR2 YYREEE (reference sequence). In DNA form, the CDR3 reads TGTGCCAGCAGCTTGGCCGGGACAGGACCCTACGAGCAGTACTTC. Amino acids: CASSLAGTGPYEQYF.

CDR3 protein: CAGHARASGSGELFF. CDR3 in DNA: TGTGCCGGACACGCCCGGGCTAGCGGGTCCGGGGAGCTGTTTTTT. J is TRBJ2-2 and V is TRBV30; 8 bases align to TRBD2. Trimming took 8 bases from V and 6 from J; bases not matched to a gene: 14. This CDR3 has 15 residues. Germline lookup yields CDR1 GTSNPN and CDR2 SVGIG (reference sequence).

As for this clonotype: At one boundary the junction diverges from the germline segment, which might be a read error. The V gene is TRBV7-7, the J gene TRBJ2-6; 10 bases are shared with TRBD1. Germline CDR1 is SSHAT and CDR2 is FNYEAQ (reference sequence). This CDR3 is 17 amino acids long. The CDR3 protein is CASSLDGTGAGANVLTF. The CDR3 coding sequence is TGTGCTAGCAGCTTAGATGGGACAGGGGCTGGGGCCAACGTCCTGACTTTC.

This clonotype was seen just once. CDR3 loop: CSARRQQRLINQPQHF. The DNA for the CDR3 is TGCAGTGCTAGGAGGCAGCAGCGCCTGATCAATCAGCCCCAGCATTTT. The rearrangement links TRBV20-1 to TRBJ1-5; D unresolved. Germline lookup yields CDR1 DFQATT and CDR2 SNEGSKA (reference sequence). The CDR3 length is 16 residues. Trimming took 3 bases from V and 3 from J, leaving 18 bases between them.

The chain uses TRBV19 and TRBJ1-5; possibly TRBD1 for D (5 bases). From germline, CDR1 is LNHDA and CDR2 SQIVND (reference sequence). The length of the CDR3 is 15 residues. The V end lost 5 bases, the J end lost 1 base, and 12 bases lay between the germline ends. The CDR3 is CASSLLRDSNQPQHF. DNA for the CDR3: TGTGCCAGTAGTCTGCTCCGGGACAGCAATCAGCCCCAGCATTTT. Complete variable domain (other parts from reference TRBV19 and TRBJ1-5): DGGITQSPKYLFRKEGQNVTLSCEQNLNHDAMYWYRQDPGQGLRLIYYSQIVNDFQKGDIAEGYSVSREKKESFPLTVTSAQKNPTAFYLCASSLLRDSNQPQHFGDGTRLSIL.

The rearrangement links TRBV20-1 to TRBJ2-5, with D maybe TRBD2 (5 bases). This CDR3 region has 11 residues. V shed 1 base and J shed 7 bases, with 7 bases lying between them. Germline V CDR1 and CDR2: DFQATT, SNEGSKA (reference sequence). The CDR3: CSARGEGTQYF. CDR3 bases: TGCAGTGCTAGAGGAGAGGGGACCCAGTACTTC.

This rearrangement joins TRBV5-1 to TRBJ1-2, with D unresolved. V gave up 2 bases and J gave up 4 bases, with 15 bases separating them. This CDR3 comprises 15 residues. Germline values: CDR1 SGHRS, CDR2 YFSETQ. CDR3 nucleotides: TGCGCCAGCAGCTTCGCCGGGCCTAACCTCTATGGCTACACCTTC. It translates to CASSFAGPNLYGYTF.

This chain uses TRBV28 with TRBJ2-7; 10 positions match TRBD2. The CDR3 totals 17 residues. CDR1 MDHEN and CDR2 SYDVKM come from the germline V gene. J was trimmed by 3 bases and V by 2 bases; bases with no gene match: 10. The CDR3 DNA reads TGTGCCAGCAGTTTAAACTGGCCTAGCGGGGGAGTCTACGAGCAGTACGTC. Translation gives CASSLNWPSGGVYEQYV.

The chain uses TRBV7-8 and TRBJ2-7; possibly TRBD2 for D (7 bases). Germline V gene data show CDR1 as SGHVS and CDR2 as FQNEAQ. V gave up 5 bases and J gave up 1 base, with 12 bases separating them. This CDR3 spans 14 amino acids. CDR3 in DNA: TGTGCCAGCAGCCTAGGGGGGGTATCCTACGAGCAGTACTTC. This encodes CASSLGGVSYEQYF.

V is TRBV6-6 and J is TRBJ2-1, with 11 bases matching TRBD2. Germline V CDR1 and CDR2: MNHNY, SVGAGI (reference sequence). The trim removed 4 bases at V and 4 bases at J, leaving 3 bases unmatched. The CDR3 spans 15 residues. The CDR3 region has the DNA TGTGCCAGCAGTTGGGGGACTAGCGGATACAATGAGCAGTTCTTC. Residues: CASSWGTSGYNEQFF.

The chain links TRBV7-9 to TRBJ2-6, with D perhaps matching TRBD1 (5 bases). The V end was cut by 4 bases, the J end by 0 bases, with 10 bases between. The length of the CDR3 is 16 residues. In germline, CDR1 is SEHNR, CDR2 FQNEAQ (reference sequence). The CDR3 region has the DNA TGTGCCAGCAGCTGGACACATTCCTCTGGGGCCAACGTCCTGACTTTC. The encoded protein is CASSWTHSSGANVLTF. The whole variable domain, filled in from reference TRBV7-9 and TRBJ2-6, reads DTGVSQNPRHKITKRGQNVTFRCDPISEHNRLYWYRQTLGQGPEFLTYFQNEAQLEKSRLLSDRFSAERPKGSFSTLEIQRTEQGDSAMYLCASSWTHSSGANVLTFGAGSRLTVL.